The clone carrying this T cell receptor beta chain was counted between two and nine times. The antigen is unknown. The CDR3 extends over 14 amino acids. V shed 6 bases, J shed 1 base, and the junction held 4 bases outside the gene matches. The record originates from a study of T-cell memory formation after mild COVID-19. The study, taken as a whole, reports: Mostly located in CM and EM were contracting CD4+ clones, with contracting CD8+ clones located in EMRA. A balance of CD4 and CD8 characterized clones contracting day 15 to 85, whereas later expanders leaned CD4+. Unconfirmed was the SARS-CoV-2 specificity of second-wave clones that peaked on day 37.

TCRdb re-called the 5' RACE reads through MiXCR, storing one row per CDR3 protein. Of 450,000 or so distinct CDR3 sequences in the sample, 20% to 30% were seen once. The sample taken for sequencing was PBMCs or a T cell subset sorted from them (not recorded which). V and J are TRBV12-3 or TRBV12-4 and TRBJ2-3; 7 bases fit TRBD1. This receptor was taken from an adult woman who had mild COVID-19 (a few samples of this study predate the infection). Cell type and time point are not known. The DNA of the CDR3 is TGTGCCAGCAGGACAGGGTGGCGCACAGATACGCAGTATTTT. Protein sequence: CASRTGWRTDTQYF.